Listed below are T cell receptor beta chains from one sample, sequenced in a study of shared T cell receptors in the human thymus. This table comes from immunoSEQ multiplex PCR, and its TCRdb copy is limited to in-frame clones, with some not included. Here the sample spans hundreds of thousands of clones, about 87% being singletons. This sample also belongs to another study, concerning human thymus T cells.

Sequencing used thymocytes. These receptors all come from a boy under two years old with a congenital heart defect. Both conserved end residues are part of each CDR3. A D gene is named only where the DNA matches it firmly. Clone size, where shown, is once, few, many, or a class for clones that have expanded.

cdr3_aa cdr3_nt j_call d_call clone_size v_call
CASSSYGVAFF TGTGCCAGCAGTTCCTACGGTGTAGCTTTCTTT TRBJ1-1 . . TRBV27
CASSLEASRGNEQFF TGTGCCAGCAGCTTAGAGGCTAGTCGGGGCAATGAGCAGTTCTTC TRBJ2-1 . . TRBV7-2
CASSLNPPDLETMNTEAFF TGTGCCAGCAGTTTGAACCCACCAGACCTGGAAACTATGAACACTGAAGCTTTCTTT TRBJ1-1 . . TRBV27
CASSQESGRFCSTDTQYF TGCGCCAGCAGCCAAGAAAGCGGGAGGTTTTGTAGCACAGATACGCAGTATTTT TRBJ2-3 TRBD2 . TRBV4-3
CASRLAGGRGEQFF TGTGCCAGCAGACTAGCGGGGGGTCGGGGTGAGCAGTTCTTC TRBJ2-1 TRBD2 . TRBV6-1
CAWSTHRGNLYEQYF TGTGCCTGGAGTACCCACAGGGGGAATCTCTACGAGCAGTACTTC TRBJ2-7 TRBD1 . TRBV30
CSVADRAGTGELFF TGCAGCGTTGCCGACAGGGCGGGGACCGGGGAGCTGTTTTTT TRBJ2-2 . . TRBV29-1
CASSTPGQSSSGYGYTF TGTGCCAGCAGTACCCCGGGACAGAGTTCGTCCGGCTATGGCTACACCTTC TRBJ1-2 TRBD1 . TRBV28
CASSPTLRAATYEQYF TGTGCCAGCAGTCCCACCCTGAGGGCAGCGACCTACGAGCAGTACTTC TRBJ2-7 . once TRBV28
CASSSTGGNTIYF TGTGCCAGCAGCTCGACAGGGGGAAACACCATATATTTT TRBJ1-3 TRBD1 . TRBV5-8
CASRQDNDSFPHNEQFF TGTGCCAGCAGGCAAGACAACGACAGTTTTCCCCACAATGAGCAGTTCTTC TRBJ2-1 . . TRBV28
CASSEKPGQGPTNYGYTF TGTGCCAGCAGTGAGAAACCGGGACAGGGGCCAACTAACTATGGCTACACCTTC TRBJ1-2 TRBD1 . TRBV6-4
CASSGRDRGLLMNTEAFF TGTGCCAGCAGTGGCCGGGACAGGGGTCTTCTCATGAACACTGAAGCTTTCTTT TRBJ1-1 TRBD1 . TRBV6-1